This entry describes one T cell receptor beta chain. The V segment lost 5 bases and the J segment 2 bases; nucleotides outside the gene matches: 11. CDR3 length: 17 residues. The V gene's germline CDR1 is MGHRA and CDR2 YSYEKL. Sequencing used immunoSEQ multiplex PCR; TCRdb keeps in-frame clones, though not all of them. Of 100,000 to 150,000 clones in the sample, approximately 92% were seen once. These data originate in a study of control samples from healthy donors and cancer patients. The clonotype comes from a man older than 75 with head and neck cancer. Input material: PBMCs. This chain joins TRBV4-1 and TRBJ2-3, with 9 bases aligning to TRBD2. The CDR3 region is CASSKTAGGPITDTQYF. In DNA, the CDR3 is TGCGCCAGCAGCAAGACCGCGGGGGGGCCGATCACAGATACGCAGTATTTT.